A single sample gave rise to the 21 T cell receptor beta chains below, sequenced in a study of cytomegalovirus exposure and HLA in healthy donors (dated by TCRdb to about 2017). Library generation was performed with the immunoSEQ multiplex PCR assay. For the multiplex PCR, a mixture combining 60 forward primers for TCR Vbeta segments and 13 reverse primers for TCR Jbeta segments was used. What TCRdb holds here is the immuneACCESS table cut down to in-frame rearrangements. Part of the clones is not present; checked against another copy, under half of the missing clones reflect an unresolved V gene, and the others are unexplained. The sample table shows approximately 170,000 clones, and 70% to 90% are seen once. The ten top clones hold 2.4% of the sample. Source material: PBMCs. The origin of the receptors is a male donor in good health and CMV-seronegative.

The V call is TRBV7-9, the J call TRBJ2-1, with D possibly being TRBD2 (6 bases). Between the trimmed V and J ends, which lost 5 bases and 10 bases, there was a span of 15 bases. Germline loops: CDR1 SEHNR, CDR2 FQNEAQ (reference sequence). The CDR3 spans 13 residues. The CDR3 coding sequence is TGTGCCAGCAGCGTACGAGGGACTTTGGAGCAGTTCTTC. It is translated as CASSVRGTLEQFF.

This chain joins TRBV6-6 and TRBJ1-1, with 7 bases lining up with TRBD1. The CDR3 is made up of 16 amino acids. Trimming took 7 bases from V and 4 from J; bases not matched to a gene: 15. Germline V lookup: CDR1 MNHNY, CDR2 SVGAGI (reference sequence). The CDR3 protein is CASTPFERGRSTEAFF. CDR3 DNA: TGTGCCAGCACCCCCTTTGAGAGGGGGCGGAGCACTGAAGCTTTCTTT.

V is TRBV13 and J is TRBJ2-3; 10 nucleotides match TRBD2. The CDR3 is 15 residues long. Germline assignment: CDR1 PRHDT and CDR2 FYEKMQ (reference sequence). V lost 1 base, J lost 4 bases, and 2 bases stayed unmatched. The CDR3 reads CASSLVAGGPDTQYF. CDR3 nucleotides: TGTGCCAGCAGCTTAGTAGCGGGGGGACCAGATACGCAGTATTTT.

This chain uses TRBV28 with TRBJ1-5; D is unclear. Germline V gene data show CDR1 as MDHEN and CDR2 as SYDVKM. This CDR3 is built from 16 residues. V lost 0 bases to trimming and J lost 0 bases, with 9 bases between them. This chain's CDR3 is CASSLWTVNSNQPQHF. The DNA of the CDR3 is TGTGCCAGCAGTTTATGGACTGTAAATAGCAATCAGCCCCAGCATTTT.

The chain employs TRBV7-6 and TRBJ2-2; 10 bases are shared with TRBD1. The CDR3 sequence is 16 residues long. Losses at the gene ends were 2 bases for V and 6 bases for J; bases not matched to a gene: 6. CDR1 and CDR2 from the germline V gene are SGHVS and FNYEAQ. The CDR3 here is CASSLKGTGDPGELFF. CDR3 bases: TGTGCCAGCAGCTTAAAAGGGACAGGGGATCCCGGGGAGCTGTTTTTT. Full variable domain (remainder filled in from reference TRBV7-6 and TRBJ2-2): GAGVSQSPRYKVTKRGQDVALRCDPISGHVSLYWYRQALGQGPEFLTYFNYEAQQDKSGLPNDRFSAERPEGSISTLTIQRTEQRDSAMYRCASSLKGTGDPGELFFGEGSRLTVL.

The rearrangement uses TRBV28 and TRBJ2-2; no clear D. Trimming stripped 6 bases from V and 2 bases from J, with 10 bases between. The CDR3 spans 14 residues. The germline V gene has CDR1 MDHEN and CDR2 SYDVKM. The CDR3 DNA sequence: TGTGCCAGCAGCCGAAGCCCTAACACCGGGGAGCTGTTTTTT. Protein sequence: CASSRSPNTGELFF.

This clone was detected only once. The V call is TRBV25-1, the J call TRBJ1-3; a possible D gene is TRBD1 (5 bases). Germline V gene data show CDR1 as MGHDK and CDR2 as SYGVNS. This CDR3 is 16 amino acids long. V shed 5 bases and J shed 0 bases, with 14 bases lying between them. The CDR3 loop reads CASSNAGARSGNTIYF. Written as DNA, the CDR3 is TGTGCCAGCAGTAATGCTGGGGCCCGCTCTGGAAACACCATATATTTT.

The DNA of the CDR3 is TGTGCCAGCAGCGGGGGTGAGCGGGGGGGCCTCCAAGAGACCCAGTACTTC. This sequence encodes CASSGGERGGLQETQYF. The V call is TRBV9, the J call TRBJ2-5, with 10 bases matching TRBD2. V was pared by 3 bases and J by 1 base, with 9 bases of the junction left unmatched. The CDR3 is 17 amino acids. The germline V gene has CDR1 SGDLS and CDR2 YYNGEE.

This chain's CDR3 is CASSIPRDSPTYEQYF. The CDR3 DNA follows: TGCGCCAGCAGCATCCCGAGGGACAGTCCCACCTACGAGCAGTACTTC. The gene calls are TRBV5-1 and TRBJ2-5; 7 bases match TRBD1. The J call may not be correct, given that the DNA end is closer to TRBJ2-7. CDR1 is SGHRS, CDR2 YFSETQ, per germline. The CDR3 sequence is 16 residues long.

This chain links TRBV28 with TRBJ2-1; 9 bases are shared with TRBD2. Germline V gene lookup returns CDR1 MDHEN and CDR2 SYDVKM. This CDR3 region has 14 residues. With 2 bases clipped from V and 6 bases from J, the junction kept 2 bases outside the gene matches. The CDR3 region has the DNA TGTGCCAGCAGTTTAGGCGGGGGGGGCAATGAGCAGTTCTTC. This encodes CASSLGGGGNEQFF.

This rearrangement joins TRBV6-4 to TRBJ1-1; D gene ambiguous. Germline values: CDR1 MRHNA, CDR2 SNTAGT. Trimming removed 5 bases from V and 7 bases from J, with 14 bases in between. This CDR3 region has 13 residues. Here the CDR3 reads CASSLVPGDEAFF. In DNA, the CDR3 is TGTGCCAGCAGTTTGGTACCGGGAGATGAAGCTTTCTTT.

This sequence joins TRBV5-4 and TRBJ1-1, with D possibly being TRBD1 (5 bases). The V end was cut by 1 base, the J end by 1 base, with 11 bases between. CDR3 length: 15 amino acids. Germline V lookup: CDR1 SGHNT, CDR2 YYREEE (reference sequence). The CDR3 DNA reads as TGTGCCAGCAGCTTGTGGGGCGGAAAGAACACTGAAGCTTTCTTT. Translated, it gives CASSLWGGKNTEAFF.

The chain uses TRBV2 and TRBJ2-3; 10 bases align to TRBD2. The CDR3 totals 18 residues. V dropped 7 bases and J dropped 2; count of bases not matched to a gene: 15. Germline V gene data show CDR1 as SNHLY and CDR2 as FYNNEI. CDR3 residues: CASTHLAGDYPNTDTQYF. The CDR3 nucleotides read TGTGCCAGCACCCATCTAGCGGGGGACTACCCTAACACAGATACGCAGTATTTT.

In nucleotides, the CDR3 is TGTGCCAGCAGCTTAGGTACAGGGGCAGGGACAGATACGCAGTATTTT. It specifies CASSLGTGAGTDTQYF. The chain couples TRBV7-9 to TRBJ2-3, with 7 bases lining up with TRBD1. CDR1 is SEHNR and CDR2 is FQNEAQ in the germline V gene (reference sequence). The CDR3 has 16 amino acids. The V and J ends lost 1 base and 3 bases, in that order; junction bases with no gene match: 7.

The rearrangement uses TRBV5-1 and TRBJ2-2; TRBD1 matches at 8 bases. This CDR3 is 16 amino acids long. Per the germline V gene, CDR1 is SGHRS and CDR2 is YFSETQ. V lost 3 bases and J lost 4; bases outside the gene matches: 8. CDR3 protein: CASSSMDRDATGELFF. In nucleotides, the CDR3 is TGCGCCAGCAGCTCTATGGACAGGGACGCCACCGGGGAGCTGTTTTTT.

The rearrangement links TRBV5-8 to TRBJ1-3; D unclear. This CDR3 has 15 amino acids. Trimming cost V 4 bases and J 7 bases, with 18 bases left between them. Germline lookup yields CDR1 SGHTS and CDR2 YDEGEE. CDR3 sequence: CASSLGRSNGNTIYF. DNA of the CDR3: TGTGCCAGCAGCCTGGGGAGGTCTAACGGGAACACCATATATTTT.

The V and J genes are TRBV27 and TRBJ2-2; 9 bases are shared with TRBD1. With V trimmed by 5 bases and J by 1 base, 11 bases remained unmatched. The CDR3 is 18 amino acids. Germline loops: CDR1 MNHEY, CDR2 SMNVEV (reference sequence). CDR3 nucleotide sequence: TGTGCCAGCAGTAAACGACAGGGGGAAGGTCTGAACACCGGGGAGCTGTTTTTT. As protein: CASSKRQGEGLNTGELFF.

The rearrangement uses TRBV19 and TRBJ2-7; 7 bases are shared with TRBD1. The CDR3 extends over 13 amino acids. V was clipped by 9 bases and J by 3 bases; unmatched bases: 8. Germline lookup yields CDR1 LNHDA and CDR2 SQIVND (reference sequence). The CDR3 protein is CASKGQSLYEQYF. The CDR3 region has the DNA TGTGCCAGCAAGGGACAGTCCCTCTACGAGCAGTACTTC.

The gene calls are TRBV30 and TRBJ1-1; 10 bases are a match to TRBD1. The CDR3 runs to 13 residues. In germline, CDR1 is GTSNPN, CDR2 SVGIG (reference sequence). Trimming removed 5 bases from V and 9 bases from J; junction bases left unmatched: 9. CDR3 in DNA: TGTGCCTGGGACAGACAGGGGGCCTCTCAAGCTTTCTTT. This gives the protein CAWDRQGASQAFF.

Only one count was recorded for this clone. The genes are TRBV28 and TRBJ2-7, with D possibly being TRBD2 (5 bases). V lost 6 bases and J 2 bases, leaving 17 bases between the germline ends. The germline CDR1 and CDR2 sequences are MDHEN and SYDVKM. The CDR3 extends over 15 amino acids. The CDR3 sequence is CASRTIRWDTYEQYF. As DNA, the CDR3 is TGTGCCAGCAGGACTATTCGGTGGGATACCTACGAGCAGTACTTC.

The rearrangement joins TRBV4-2 to TRBJ2-7; 8 positions agree with TRBD2. V gave up 0 bases and J gave up 5 bases; unmatched junction bases: 15. CDR1 and CDR2 (germline): LGHNA, YNFKEQ. The CDR3 contains 18 residues. DNA of the CDR3: TGTGCCAGCAGCCAAGATAAGGGGACGGGGGGGCGGCCCCACGAGCAGTACTTC. It is translated as CASSQDKGTGGRPHEQYF.